This TCR beta chain is drawn from a study of OX40 agonist ivuxolimab in advanced cancers. Looking at the study overall: Of the participants, around 43% had some prior anti-PD-1, anti-PD-L1 or anti-CTLA-4 therapy, which was allowed. Three patients had partial responses: one hepatocellular carcinoma, two cutaneous melanoma.

J lost 8 bases, V lost 4 bases, and 11 bases had no gene match. The CDR3 consists of 15 residues. CDR1 is SGHKS, CDR2 YYEKEE, per germline (reference sequence). Study-level results: Nonresponders, in some cases, also had low normalized T-cell clonal expansion. CD4+ T cells averaged fewer expanded clones than CD8+ T cells.

A remark on this clone: Its antigen is undetermined.

Libraries were prepared by immunoSEQ multiplex PCR; TCRdb keeps only in-frame clonotypes and omits some of them. The data contain about 98,000 clones, approximately 88% of them singletons. The sequence was collected from an adult with an advanced solid tumor such as melanoma, head and neck, liver or kidney cancer. Specimen: CD4+ or CD8+ T cells sorted from blood, collected in a trial of the OX40 agonist ivuxolimab. J is TRBJ1-4 and V is TRBV5-5; 7 bases agree with TRBD1. The DNA of the CDR3 is TGTGCCAGCAGCCCCACCGGGACAGTGAAAGAAAAACTGTTTTTT. Amino acids: CASSPTGTVKEKLFF.